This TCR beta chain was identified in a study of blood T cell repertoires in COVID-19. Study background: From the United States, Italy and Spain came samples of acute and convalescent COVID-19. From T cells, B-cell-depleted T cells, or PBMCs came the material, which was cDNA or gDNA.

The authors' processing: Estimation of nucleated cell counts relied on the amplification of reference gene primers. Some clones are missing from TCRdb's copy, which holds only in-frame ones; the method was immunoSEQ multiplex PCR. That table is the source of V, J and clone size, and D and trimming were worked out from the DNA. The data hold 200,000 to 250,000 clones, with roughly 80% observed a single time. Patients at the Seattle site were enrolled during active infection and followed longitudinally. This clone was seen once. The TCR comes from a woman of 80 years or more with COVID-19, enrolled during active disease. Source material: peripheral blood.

The CDR3 DNA reads TGTGCCAGCACGGTGCAGGGGAACTCCTATAATTCACCCCTCCACTTT. Translating gives CASTVQGNSYNSPLHF. J is TRBJ1-6 and V is TRBV6-6; a possible D gene is TRBD1 (6 bases). Germline V CDR1 and CDR2: MNHNY, SVGAGI (reference sequence). V was shortened by 7 bases and J by 0 bases, with 13 bases between the two germline ends. The CDR3 consists of 16 residues.